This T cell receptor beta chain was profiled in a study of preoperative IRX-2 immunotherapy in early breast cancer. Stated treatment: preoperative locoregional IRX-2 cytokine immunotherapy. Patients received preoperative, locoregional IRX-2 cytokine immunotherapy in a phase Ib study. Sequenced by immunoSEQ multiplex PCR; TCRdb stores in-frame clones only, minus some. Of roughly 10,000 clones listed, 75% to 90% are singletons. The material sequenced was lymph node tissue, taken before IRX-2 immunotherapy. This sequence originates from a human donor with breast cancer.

The CDR3 sequence is CASSLRAGKGHDIQYF. The CDR3 DNA follows: TGTGCCAGCAGCTTACGGGCAGGGAAGGGGCACGACATTCAGTACTTC. This chain joins TRBV7-5 and TRBJ2-4; whether TRBD1, the table's D call, matches the DNA was not checked. TRBV7-5 is termed a pseudogene. CDR3 length equals 16 residues.